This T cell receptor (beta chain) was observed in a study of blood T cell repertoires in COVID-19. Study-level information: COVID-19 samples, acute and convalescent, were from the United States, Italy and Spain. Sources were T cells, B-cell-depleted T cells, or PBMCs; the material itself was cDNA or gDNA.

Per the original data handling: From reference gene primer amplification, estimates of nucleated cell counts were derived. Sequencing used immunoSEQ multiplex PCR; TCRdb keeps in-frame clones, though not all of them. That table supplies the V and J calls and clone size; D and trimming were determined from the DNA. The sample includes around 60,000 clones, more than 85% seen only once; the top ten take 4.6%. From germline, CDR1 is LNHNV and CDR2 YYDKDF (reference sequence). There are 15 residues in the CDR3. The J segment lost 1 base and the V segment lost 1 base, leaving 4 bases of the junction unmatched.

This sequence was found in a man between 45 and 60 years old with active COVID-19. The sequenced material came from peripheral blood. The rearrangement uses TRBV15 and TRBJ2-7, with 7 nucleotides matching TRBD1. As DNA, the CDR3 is TGTGCCACCAGCAGAGCATTACAGGGGTCCTACGAGCAGTACTTC. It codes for CATSRALQGSYEQYF.